This T cell receptor beta chain was captured in a study of blood T cell repertoires in COVID-19 (dated by TCRdb to 2019 to 2021). About the investigation overall: The collaborator samples originated in the United States, Italy and Spain and spanned the acute and convalescent phases of COVID-19. The material from the prospective study consisted of cDNA or gDNA derived from T cells, B-cell-depleted T cells, or PBMCs. Deeply sampled blood TCRbeta repertoires from subjects exposed to, actively infected with, or recovered from COVID-19 were included in the dataset. The repertoires were made available in a free public database intended to serve as a resource for research on the immune response to SARS-CoV-2. Samples came from the ongoing ImmuneRACE study (first 160 participants) plus 1,254 subjects from 6 global collaborators. A de-identified subject ID, COVID-19 status, age in years and sex were almost always included in the sample metadata. Where available, HLA class I and class II types were taken from metadata supplied by the sample provider and were not determined by assay-based typing. Results and caveats for the whole study, not just this receptor: How much clinical and demographic metadata was included differed by source and by participant, and the metadata was provided uncurated.

From the cysteine up to the phenylalanine, the CDR3 has a length of 13 residues. Left in the record is the CDR3 DNA by itself, 39 bases read in frame from the first base. Sequences GTSNPN (CDR1) and SVGIG (CDR2) are obtained from the germline V gene (reference sequence). Relative to germline, V is 5 bases shorter and J is 0 bases shorter, with 8 bases between their ends. Notes on this clone: Its cognate antigen has yet to be identified. Base quality data are lacking; no much larger clone is found one base away.

TCRbeta CDR3 regions were amplified from genomic DNA using the immunoSEQ Assay, a bias-controlled multiplex PCR. The study's processing was this. Within the assay, amplification of reference gene primers was used to estimate how many nucleated cells each sample contained. To quantify the absolute abundance of each unique TCRbeta CDR3 rearrangement, sequence reads were collapsed and filtered. For each sample, productive Simpson clonality was calculated as the square root of Simpson's diversity index across productive rearrangements. TCRdb took this table from immuneACCESS and kept in-frame rearrangements with V and J called. Such tables lack part of the clones; where checked against another copy, unresolved V genes explain under half of the gap, and the rest is unexplained. V and J calls and clone size come straight from that table; D and trimming were deduced from the DNA. The sample includes around 450,000 clones, with roughly nine tenths observed a single time. The ten top clones hold roughly 1.8% of the sample.

Participants in the prospective study were aged 18 to 89 years, lived in 20 to 30 United States geographic areas, and enrolled through a virtual design. Cohort assignment in the prospective study relied on participant-reported clinical history from a screening survey and a study questionnaire. Each participant in the prospective study had whole blood, serum and a nasopharyngeal or oropharyngeal swab collected by mobile phlebotomists. Over an approximately 2-month period, participants in the prospective study had the option of providing additional blood draws and questionnaires. Before DNA extraction, blood samples from the prospective study were shipped at room temperature or frozen.

The receptor was derived from a woman between 18 and 30 years old with acute COVID-19. The sequence joins TRBV30 to TRBJ2-1; D gene: possibly TRBD2, on 5 matching bases. The sample taken for sequencing was PBMCs or T cells enriched from blood (not recorded which). The CDR3 region has the sequence CAWGLSSYNEQFF. The DNA sequence follows: TGTGCCTGGGGACTGAGCTCCTACAATGAGCAGTTCTTC.